These T cell receptor beta chains were read from a single sample in a study of CD4 T cells in relation to SARS-CoV-2 and coronaviruses. Assay used: immunoSEQ multiplex PCR; TCRdb lists only in-frame clones, some missing. Among around 56,000 clones listed, roughly 89% were seen once. The material sequenced was memory CD4+ T cells from PBMCs. Receptors were obtained from a human donor in good health. CDR3s leave out the opening cysteine and the closing phenylalanine or tryptophan.

TRBV6-1	TRBJ1-2	ASSEGTVNYGYT
TRBV24-1	TRBJ2-5	ATSDRLGTGWETQY
TRBV5-6	TRBJ1-4	ASSLDGVRGNEKLF
TRBV4-1	TRBJ2-7	ASSQAHGGSYEQY
TRBV7-3	TRBJ2-1	ASNFVPLTSNEQF
TRBV11-3	TRBJ2-1	ASSLGLSGKREQF
TRBV28	TRBJ2-3	ASSSGQVLVDTQY
TRBV27	TRBJ1-5	ASSFGGAQPQH
TRBV7-2	TRBJ1-1	ASSFGVGEAF
TRBV7-9	TRBJ1-4	ASSSRSGMEKLF
TRBV28	TRBJ1-2	ASNRAGQGSYGYT
TRBV9	TRBJ1-4	ASSVATGIDEKLF
TRBV6-5	TRBJ1-1	ASNTGLWGTEAF
TRBV3-1/TRBV3-2	TRBJ1-5	ASSQYGRGLSQPQH
TRBV10-2	TRBJ1-1	ASSESGGTEAF
TRBV4-2	TRBJ2-1	ASSQGAYNEQF
TRBV5-1	TRBJ2-1	ASSLAGTSGYNEQF
TRBV3-1/TRBV3-2	TRBJ1-1	ASSPTVRNTEAF
TRBV29-1	TRBJ2-3	SVEDLAVTDTQY
TRBV5-8	TRBJ2-2	ASSRTSGNTGELF
TRBV19	TRBJ1-2	ASFNYGYT
TRBV5-5	TRBJ2-3	ASSLKSGTSLRGTQY
TRBV4-1	TRBJ2-7	ASSRGTVYEQY
TRBV9	TRBJ2-3	ASSVAPTGSDTQY
TRBV6-6	TRBJ2-7	ASSPEGGIYEQY
TRBV24-1	TRBJ2-3	ATSDRTGGGTDTQY
TRBV5-5	TRBJ1-6	ASSLVTVGSPLH
TRBV5-1	TRBJ2-1	ASSPRTGAVPASYNEQF
TRBV7-2	TRBJ1-2	ASSLGRGWRGYGYT
TRBV14	TRBJ2-1	ASSRRDRVGYNEQF
TRBV5-1	TRBJ2-5	ASSLQPRTVQETQY
TRBV19	TRBJ1-2	ASSPRGLGYT
TRBV7-2	TRBJ1-3	ASSPRQARSGNTIY
TRBV12-3/TRBV12-4	TRBJ2-1	ASSFPQGEQF
TRBV5-1	TRBJ1-4	ASSGGQGEGEKLF
TRBV28	TRBJ1-5	ASSHGGGGGQPQH
TRBV28	TRBJ1-5	ASSLPTGNQPQH
TRBV19	TRBJ2-2	ASSIYSPAFNTGELF
TRBV6-2/TRBV6-3	TRBJ2-1	ASSLRLAGRAEQF
TRBV18	TRBJ1-2	ASSPRERDRGYT
TRBV19	TRBJ1-2	ASSIEHTRTANYGYT